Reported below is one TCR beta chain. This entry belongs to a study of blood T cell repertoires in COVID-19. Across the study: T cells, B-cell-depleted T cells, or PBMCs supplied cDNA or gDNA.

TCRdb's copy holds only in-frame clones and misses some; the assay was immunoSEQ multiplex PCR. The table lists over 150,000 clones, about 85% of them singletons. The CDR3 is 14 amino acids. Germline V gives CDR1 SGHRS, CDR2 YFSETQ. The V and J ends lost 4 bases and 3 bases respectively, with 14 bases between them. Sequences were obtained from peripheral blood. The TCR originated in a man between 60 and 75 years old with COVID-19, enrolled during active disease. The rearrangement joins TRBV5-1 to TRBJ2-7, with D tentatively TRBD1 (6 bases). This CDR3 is CASSPDGDIYEQYF. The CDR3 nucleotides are TGCGCCAGCAGCCCGGACGGGGACATCTACGAGCAGTACTTC.